Below, one T cell receptor beta chain is given with its context. Its antigen is unidentified. This sample was taken from a study of T cell repertoires in cytomegalovirus infection. For the study at large: CMV infection and matching HLA type were both indicated by public TCR beta signatures.

Whole-study results and caveats: Cumulative public TCR beta family frequency identified carriers of CMV plus the relevant HLA. CMV-specific TCR beta clonotypes restricted by HLA-C were the ones dominating the ex vivo response.

V gave up 2 bases and J gave up 2 bases, with 7 bases separating them. Germline V gene sequence: CDR1 LGHDT, CDR2 YNNKEL (reference sequence). This CDR3 has 13 residues. TCRdb recomputed calls from the reads with MiXCR, one row per CDR3 protein. The sample has 480,000 or so distinct CDR3 sequences, around 11% seen once. The receptor was isolated from a human donor in good health (CMV status not recorded). Some clones in this sample may be carry-over from other donors' samples. This chain links TRBV3-1 with TRBJ2-7, with D possibly TRBD1 on 5 matching bases. Sequencing was done on a sample of PBMCs. The CDR3 loop reads CASSQPGTYEQYF. As DNA, the CDR3 is TGTGCCAGCAGCCAACCAGGGACCTACGAGCAGTACTTC.